Following are 24 T cell receptor beta chains from one sample sequenced in a study of Ad26.COV2.S vaccination and SARS-CoV-2 variants. Using immunoSEQ multiplex PCR, the repertoire was profiled, and TCRdb retains in-frame clones only, with some absent. Of around 420,000 clones detected, approximately 88% appear once; the ten largest clones hold around 3.6%. Treatment noted: around 19 received Ad26.COV2.S at low or high dose, single or two shots; roughly five received placebo; per-sample allocation not given. After the first vaccine or placebo injection, samples were drawn on day 63. The source was peripheral blood, collected in a trial of Ad26.COV2.S vaccine versus placebo. These receptors originate from a person between 18 and 60 years old who received the Ad26.COV2.S COVID-19 vaccine or a placebo.

This sequence joins TRBV4-3 and TRBJ1-1, with 7 nucleotides matching TRBD1. The CDR3 is 15 amino acids. Germline CDR1 reads LGHNA; CDR2 reads YSLEER. V shed 3 bases, J shed 2 bases, and the junction held 6 bases outside the gene matches. CDR3 in amino acids: CASSHQYRGNTEAFF. The DNA for the CDR3 is TGCGCCAGCAGCCACCAATACAGGGGAAACACTGAAGCTTTCTTT.

The chain uses TRBV29-1 and TRBJ2-7, with D maybe TRBD2 (6 bases). This CDR3 is 12 amino acids long. Deletions cut 5 bases from V and 4 bases from J, with 12 bases between. CDR1 and CDR2 (germline): SQVTM, ANQGSEA. CDR3 amino acids: CSVRDSDYEQYF. The CDR3 DNA is TGCAGCGTTCGGGACTCCGATTACGAGCAGTACTTC.

The chain recombines TRBV20-1 with TRBJ2-1, with TRBD2 matching 9 bases. With V trimmed by 3 bases and J by 7 bases, 7 bases remained unmatched. The germline CDR1 and CDR2 sequences are DFQATT and SNEGSKA (reference sequence). This CDR3 spans 14 amino acids. CDR3 in DNA: TGCAGTGCTAGTAGCGGGGGCCCGGGTAATGAGCAGTTCTTC. Its protein product is CSASSGGPGNEQFF.

V and J are TRBV10-3 and TRBJ1-2; 7 positions agree with TRBD1. Germline CDR1 reads ENHRY; CDR2 reads SYGVKD. The CDR3 runs to 14 residues. The J segment lost 6 bases and the V segment lost 5 bases, leaving 9 bases of the junction unmatched. The CDR3 spells CAISLGDRGDGYTF. The CDR3 coding sequence is TGTGCCATCAGTCTTGGGGACAGAGGAGATGGCTACACCTTC.

The V call is TRBV5-1, the J call TRBJ2-1; D might be TRBD2 (5 bases). Trimming removed 0 bases from V and 9 bases from J, with 10 bases in between. Germline values: CDR1 SGHRS, CDR2 YFSETQ. The CDR3 extends over 13 amino acids. CDR3 sequence (DNA): TGCGCCAGCAGCTTGGGGCTAGCAGGTGAGCAGTTCTTC. Its protein product is CASSLGLAGEQFF.

The genes are TRBV20-1 and TRBJ1-5; 9 nucleotides match TRBD1. Trimming at V came to 3 bases and at J to 9 bases, leaving 6 bases not matched to a gene. CDR1 and CDR2 (germline): DFQATT, SNEGSKA (reference sequence). The CDR3 is 13 residues long. For the CDR3, the DNA is TGCAGTGCTAGTTTTCGGGGACAGGGGCCCCAGCATTTT. This gives the protein CSASFRGQGPQHF.

The rearrangement links TRBV29-1 to TRBJ2-7; a weak D match, TRBD2 (7 bases). The germline V gene has CDR1 SQVTM and CDR2 ANQGSEA. The CDR3 covers 14 residues. Trimming pared 6 bases from V and 4 bases from J, leaving 19 bases between. As DNA, the CDR3 is TGCAGCGTCGTAGGGGGGGGTATTTTTTACGAGCAGTACTTC. The encoded protein is CSVVGGGIFYEQYF.

The chain employs TRBV28 and TRBJ2-5; no clear D gene. Germline CDR1 reads MDHEN; CDR2 reads SYDVKM. The CDR3 runs 15 residues. Trimming pared 5 bases from V and 1 base from J, leaving 14 bases between. The DNA for the CDR3 is TGTGCCAGCAGTGCTCTCTCGGACGGCCAAGAGACCCAGTACTTC. Amino acid sequence: CASSALSDGQETQYF.

The V call is TRBV28, the J call TRBJ1-6, with D possibly matching TRBD1 (6 bases). Trimming pared 10 bases from V and 7 bases from J, leaving 11 bases between. The germline CDR1 and CDR2 sequences are MDHEN and SYDVKM. The CDR3 runs to 12 residues. The CDR3 sequence is CATRGGNSPLHF. CDR3 sequence (DNA): TGTGCCACAAGGGGGGGGAATTCACCCCTCCACTTT.

The rearrangement links TRBV24-1 to TRBJ2-2; 9 nucleotides match TRBD1. The CDR3 totals 16 residues. V lost 0 bases and J lost 6; bases outside the gene matches: 4. Germline CDR1 KGHDR, CDR2 SFDVKD. CDR3 in DNA: TGTGCCACCAGTGATTTGACCGGGACAGGGTCCGGGGAGCTGTTTTTT. Encoded protein: CATSDLTGTGSGELFF.

V usage is TRBV6-1 and J usage is TRBJ2-7, with 8 bases that match TRBD1. Trimming cost V 2 bases and J 5 bases; bases outside gene matches: 11. The CDR3 contains 16 residues. The germline V gene has CDR1 MNHNS and CDR2 SASEGT. This CDR3 is CASSEITGTGDDEQYF. CDR3 bases: TGTGCCAGCAGTGAAATTACCGGGACAGGCGATGACGAGCAGTACTTC.

The chain employs TRBV5-1 and TRBJ2-7; no clear D. The germline gives CDR1 SGHRS, CDR2 YFSETQ. This CDR3 has 15 residues. Trimming took off 0 bases at V and 2 bases at J, with 12 bases between the two ends. The CDR3 DNA reads as TGCGCCAGCAGCTTGGGGCAGGCCAATACCTACGAGCAGTACTTC. This translates into CASSLGQANTYEQYF. The complete variable domain, with remaining parts taken from reference TRBV5-1 and TRBJ2-7, reads KAGVTQTPRYLIKTRGQQVTLSCSPISGHRSVSWYQQTPGQGLQFLFEYFSETQRNKGNFPGRFSGRQFSNSRSEMNVSTLELGDSALYLCASSLGQANTYEQYFGPGTRLTVT.

This chain links TRBV6-4 with TRBJ2-3; 15 bases agree with TRBD2. Unmatched junction bases numbered 0, after V lost 2 bases and J lost 6 bases. This CDR3 is 15 amino acids long. Germline CDR1 reads MRHNA; CDR2 reads SNTAGT. CDR3 bases: TGTGCCAGCAGTGACGGGACTAGCGGGGGGGATACGCAGTATTTT. As protein: CASSDGTSGGDTQYF.

The CDR3 reads CASSGLGLNEKLFF. The CDR3 region has the DNA TGTGCCAGCAGTGGACTGGGACTGAATGAAAAACTGTTTTTT. The V call is TRBV27, the J call TRBJ1-4; a possible D gene is TRBD1 (5 bases). Germline V gene lookup returns CDR1 MNHEY and CDR2 SMNVEV (reference sequence). The V end was cut by 5 bases, the J end by 5 bases, with 12 bases between. This CDR3 region has 14 residues.

The rearrangement links TRBV15 to TRBJ1-4; D gene ambiguous. This CDR3 comprises 16 residues. Trimming left V 0 bases short and J 3 bases short, with 11 bases between. Looked up from germline, CDR1 is LNHNV and CDR2 is YYDKDF (reference sequence). The CDR3 region is CATSRDTGVSNEKLFF. In DNA form, the CDR3 reads TGTGCCACCAGCAGAGATACTGGGGTATCTAATGAAAAACTGTTTTTT.

This clone was seen more than once but under ten times. The V call is TRBV28, the J call TRBJ1-2; 8 positions agree with TRBD1. The germline gives CDR1 MDHEN, CDR2 SYDVKM. The CDR3 is 13 amino acids. With 6 bases clipped from V and 5 bases from J, the junction kept 5 bases outside the gene matches. CDR3 sequence reads: CASRVQGAYGYTF. CDR3 nucleotide sequence: TGTGCCAGCAGAGTGCAGGGGGCTTATGGCTACACCTTC.

CDR3 sequence (DNA): TGTGCCAGCAGCTTGGGACAGGGGCTGACATACGAGCAGTACTTC. Protein: CASSLGQGLTYEQYF. The rearrangement joins TRBV5-6 to TRBJ2-7, with TRBD1 matching 8 bases. The junction had 6 bases not matched to a gene; V was cut back by 0 bases and J by 4 bases. The CDR3 runs to 15 residues. Germline CDR1 reads SGHDT; CDR2 reads YYEEEE.

V is TRBV20-1 and J is TRBJ1-2; TRBD1 matches at 10 bases. The CDR3 runs to 14 residues. Germline CDR1 and CDR2: DFQATT and SNEGSKA (reference sequence). Trimming removed 3 bases from V and 3 bases from J; junction bases left unmatched: 4. In nucleotides, the CDR3 is TGCAGTGCTAGTCCCGGGACAGGGGACTATGGCTACACCTTC. It yields the protein CSASPGTGDYGYTF.

This chain joins TRBV4-3 and TRBJ1-2, with D perhaps matching TRBD1 (5 bases). From germline, CDR1 is LGHNA and CDR2 YSLEER. V lost 0 bases and J 8 bases, leaving 13 bases between the germline ends. This CDR3 is built from 14 residues. The CDR3 reads CASSQDRPGRGYTF. The CDR3 nucleotides read TGCGCCAGCAGCCAAGATAGGCCAGGGAGGGGCTACACCTTC.

The sample holds a few counts of this clone. V gene TRBV7-7 combines with J gene TRBJ2-2; D not certain. This CDR3 has 15 amino acids. Looked up from germline, CDR1 is SSHAT and CDR2 is FNYEAQ (reference sequence). In DNA, the CDR3 is TGTGCTACCATCCTCCTTTACCCAAACACCGGGGAGCTGTTTTTT. Amino acid sequence: CATILLYPNTGELFF. Variable domain in full (rest from reference TRBV7-7 and TRBJ2-2): GAGVSQSPRYKVTKRGQDVTLRCDPISSHATLYWYQQALGQGPEFLTYFNYEAQPDKSGLPSDRFSAERPEGSISTLTIQRTEQRDSAMYRCATILLYPNTGELFFGEGSRLTVL.

This chain joins TRBV7-2 and TRBJ2-7; 10 bases are shared with TRBD1. Losses at the gene ends were 5 bases for V and 2 bases for J; bases not matched to a gene: 9. CDR3 length equals 16 residues. The germline CDR1 and CDR2 sequences are SGHTA and FQGNSA. The CDR3 protein is CASSPRQGALPYEQYF. CDR3 nucleotides: TGTGCCAGCAGCCCTAGACAGGGGGCCCTCCCCTACGAGCAGTACTTC.

The table lists this clone with a few counts. The chain carries TRBV4-3 and TRBJ2-7, with a tentative D call TRBD2 (5 bases). The CDR3 consists of 13 residues. V was trimmed by 4 bases and J by 7 bases, leaving 14 bases between them. Germline CDR1 is LGHNA and CDR2 is YSLEER. DNA for the CDR3: TGCGCCAGCAGCCCACGCGGCCCGGGGGAGCAGTACTTC. This sequence encodes CASSPRGPGEQYF.

This clone has only one observation. The chain combines TRBV30 with TRBJ2-5; 10 bases align to TRBD1. The CDR3 totals 14 residues. V lost 4 bases to trimming and J lost 4 bases; unmatched junction nucleotides: 6. CDR1 is GTSNPN, CDR2 SVGIG, per germline (reference sequence). CDR3 nucleotide sequence: TGTGCCTGGAACACGGGACAGGGGTTAGAGACCCAGTACTTC. Translating it yields CAWNTGQGLETQYF.

V and J are TRBV5-1 and TRBJ2-3, with 9 bases that match TRBD1. Per germline, CDR1 SGHRS and CDR2 YFSETQ. The CDR3 runs to 14 residues. The V gene end was trimmed by 5 bases and the J gene end by 5 bases; junction bases not matched to a gene: 6. CDR3 nucleotide sequence: TGCGCCAGCAGAAGACAGGGGGACGTAGATACGCAGTATTTT. Translating gives CASRRQGDVDTQYF.